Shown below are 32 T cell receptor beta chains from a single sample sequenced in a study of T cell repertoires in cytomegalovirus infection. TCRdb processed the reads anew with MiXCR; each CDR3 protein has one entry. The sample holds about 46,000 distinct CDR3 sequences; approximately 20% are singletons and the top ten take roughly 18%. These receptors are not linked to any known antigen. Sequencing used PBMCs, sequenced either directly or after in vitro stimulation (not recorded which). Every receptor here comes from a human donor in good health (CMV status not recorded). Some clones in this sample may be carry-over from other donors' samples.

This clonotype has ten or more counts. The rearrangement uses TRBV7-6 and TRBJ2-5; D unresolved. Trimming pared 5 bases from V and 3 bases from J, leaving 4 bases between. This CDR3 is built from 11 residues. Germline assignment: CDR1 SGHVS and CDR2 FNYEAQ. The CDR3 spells CASSRKETQYF. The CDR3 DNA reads TGTGCCAGCAGCAGGAAAGAGACCCAGTACTTC.

Written as DNA, the CDR3 is TGTGCCAGCAGCTTAAATAAAGTCCGGACTGGCCGCACAGATACGCAGTATTTT. It codes for CASSLNKVRTGRTDTQYF. The chain carries TRBV11-2 and TRBJ2-3, with D perhaps TRBD2 (5 bases). The CDR3 consists of 18 residues. The ends were cut back, 2 bases at V and 1 base at J, with 19 bases in the middle. Germline V gene data show CDR1 as SGHAT and CDR2 as FQNNGV.

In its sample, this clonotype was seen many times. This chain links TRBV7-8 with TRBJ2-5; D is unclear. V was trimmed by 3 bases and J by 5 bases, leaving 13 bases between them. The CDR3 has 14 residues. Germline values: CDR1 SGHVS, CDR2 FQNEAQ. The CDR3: CASSFSGAHETQYF. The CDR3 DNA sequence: TGTGCCAGCAGCTTTAGTGGAGCCCACGAGACCCAGTACTTC.

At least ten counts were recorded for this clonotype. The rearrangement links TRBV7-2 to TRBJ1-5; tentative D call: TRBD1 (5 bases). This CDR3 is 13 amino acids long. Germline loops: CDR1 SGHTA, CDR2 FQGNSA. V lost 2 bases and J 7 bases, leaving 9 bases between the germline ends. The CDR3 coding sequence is TGTGCCAGCAGCTTAAGCAGGGTCCAGCCCCAGCATTTT. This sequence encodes CASSLSRVQPQHF.

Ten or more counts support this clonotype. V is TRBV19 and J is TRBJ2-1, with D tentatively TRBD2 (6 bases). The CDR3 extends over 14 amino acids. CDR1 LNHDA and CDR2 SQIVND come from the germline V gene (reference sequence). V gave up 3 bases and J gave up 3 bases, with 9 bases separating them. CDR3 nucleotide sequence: TGTGCCAGTAGTATTGGGCGGGGCTACAATGAGCAGTTCTTC. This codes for CASSIGRGYNEQFF.

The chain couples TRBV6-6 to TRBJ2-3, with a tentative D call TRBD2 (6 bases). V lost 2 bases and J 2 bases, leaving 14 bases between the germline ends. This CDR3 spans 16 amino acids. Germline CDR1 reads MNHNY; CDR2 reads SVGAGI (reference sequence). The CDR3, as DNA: TGTGCCAGCAGTTACGTGGCGGGGACCGACACAGATACGCAGTATTTT. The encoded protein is CASSYVAGTDTDTQYF.

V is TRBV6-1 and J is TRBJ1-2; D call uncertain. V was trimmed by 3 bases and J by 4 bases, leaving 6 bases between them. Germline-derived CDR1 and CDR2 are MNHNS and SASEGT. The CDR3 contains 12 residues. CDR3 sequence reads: CASSDTTYGYTF. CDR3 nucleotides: TGTGCCAGCAGTGATACGACCTATGGCTACACCTTC.

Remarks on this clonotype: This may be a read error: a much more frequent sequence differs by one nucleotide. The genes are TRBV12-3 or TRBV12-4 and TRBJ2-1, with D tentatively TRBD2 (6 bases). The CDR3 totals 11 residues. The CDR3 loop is CVSSLRTTQFF. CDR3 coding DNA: TGTGTCAGCAGTTTAAGGACTACCCAGTTCTTC.

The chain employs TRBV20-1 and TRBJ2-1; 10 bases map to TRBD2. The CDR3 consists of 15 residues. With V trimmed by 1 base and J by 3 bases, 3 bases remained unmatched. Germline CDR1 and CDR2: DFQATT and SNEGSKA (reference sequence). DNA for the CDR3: TGCAGTGCTAGAGTCCTAGCGGGAGTCTACAATGAGCAGTTCTTC. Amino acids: CSARVLAGVYNEQFF.

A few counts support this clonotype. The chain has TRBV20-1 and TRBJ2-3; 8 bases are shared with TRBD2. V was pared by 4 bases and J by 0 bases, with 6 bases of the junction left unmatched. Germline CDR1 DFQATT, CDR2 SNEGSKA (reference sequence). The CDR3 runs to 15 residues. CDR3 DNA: TGCAGTGCTATCATAGCGGGATCTAGCACAGATACGCAGTATTTT. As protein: CSAIIAGSSTDTQYF.

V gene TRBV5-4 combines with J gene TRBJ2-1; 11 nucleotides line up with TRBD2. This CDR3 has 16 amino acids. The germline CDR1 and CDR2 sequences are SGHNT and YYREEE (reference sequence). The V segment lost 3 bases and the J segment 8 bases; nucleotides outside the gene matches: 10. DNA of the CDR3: TGTGCCAGCAGCTCCCCAGGTAGCGGGGGGGCCGATGAGCAGTTCTTC. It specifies CASSSPGSGGADEQFF.

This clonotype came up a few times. The CDR3 reads CASGRDRDADTQYF. The DNA for the CDR3 is TGTGCTAGTGGTCGGGACAGGGATGCGGATACGCAGTATTTT. This chain connects TRBV12-5 to TRBJ2-3; TRBD1 matches 9 bases. J gave up 6 bases and V 5 bases, and 6 bases lay outside the gene matches. The germline V gene has CDR1 LGHNT and CDR2 FRNRAP. The CDR3 consists of 14 residues.

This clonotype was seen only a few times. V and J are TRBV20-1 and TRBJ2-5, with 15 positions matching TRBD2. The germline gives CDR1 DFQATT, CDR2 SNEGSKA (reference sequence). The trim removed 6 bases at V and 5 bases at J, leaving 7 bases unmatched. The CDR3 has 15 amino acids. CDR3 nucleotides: TGCAGTGCAGGACTAGCGGGAGGGCCGTGGGAGACCCAGTACTTC. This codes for CSAGLAGGPWETQYF.

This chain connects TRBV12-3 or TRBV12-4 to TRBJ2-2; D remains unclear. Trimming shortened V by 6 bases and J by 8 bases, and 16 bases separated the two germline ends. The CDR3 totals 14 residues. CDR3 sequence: CASSRSSMPGELFF. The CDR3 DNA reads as TGTGCCAGCAGCCGTAGTTCTATGCCGGGGGAGCTGTTTTTT.

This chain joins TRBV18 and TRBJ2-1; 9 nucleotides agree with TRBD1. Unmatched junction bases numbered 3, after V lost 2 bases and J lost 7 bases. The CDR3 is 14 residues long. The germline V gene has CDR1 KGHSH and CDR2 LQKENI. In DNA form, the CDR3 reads TGTGCCAGCTCACCATACAGGGGGCGGAATGAGCAGTTCTTC. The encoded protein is CASSPYRGRNEQFF.

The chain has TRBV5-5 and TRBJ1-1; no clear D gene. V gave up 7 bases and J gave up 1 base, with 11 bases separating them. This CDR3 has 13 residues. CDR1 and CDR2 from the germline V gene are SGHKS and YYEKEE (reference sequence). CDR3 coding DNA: TGTGCCAGCCGACGACTACCGAACACTGAAGCTTTCTTT. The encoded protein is CASRRLPNTEAFF.

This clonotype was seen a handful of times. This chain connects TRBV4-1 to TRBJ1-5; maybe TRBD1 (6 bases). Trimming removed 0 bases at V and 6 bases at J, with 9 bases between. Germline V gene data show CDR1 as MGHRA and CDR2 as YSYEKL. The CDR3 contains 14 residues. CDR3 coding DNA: TGCGCCAGCAGCCAAGAGGGGGGGCTTCAGCCCCAGCATTTT. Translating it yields CASSQEGGLQPQHF.

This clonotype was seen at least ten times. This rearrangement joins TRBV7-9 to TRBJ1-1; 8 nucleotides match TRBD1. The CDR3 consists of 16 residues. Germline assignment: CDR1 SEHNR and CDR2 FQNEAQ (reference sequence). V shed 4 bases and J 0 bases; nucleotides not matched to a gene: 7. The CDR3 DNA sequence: TGTGCCAGCAGCTCCCCCTGGACAGGGATGAACACTGAAGCTTTCTTT. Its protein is CASSSPWTGMNTEAFF.

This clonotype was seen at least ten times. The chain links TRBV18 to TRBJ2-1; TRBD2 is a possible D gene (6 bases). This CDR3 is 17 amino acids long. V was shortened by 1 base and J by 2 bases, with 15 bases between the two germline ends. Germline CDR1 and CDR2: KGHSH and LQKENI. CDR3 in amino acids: CASSPLRLDLTYNEQFF. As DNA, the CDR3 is TGTGCCAGCTCACCACTGCGACTAGACCTGACCTACAATGAGCAGTTCTTC.

For the CDR3, the DNA is TGCAGTGCTAGAGATGAAGGACAGGGTCCTCATGGCTACACCTTC. It translates to CSARDEGQGPHGYTF. The rearrangement links TRBV20-1 to TRBJ1-2; 8 bases are a match to TRBD1. J was trimmed by 6 bases and V by 0 bases; bases with no gene match: 9. Germline V CDR1 and CDR2: DFQATT, SNEGSKA (reference sequence). This CDR3 has 15 residues.

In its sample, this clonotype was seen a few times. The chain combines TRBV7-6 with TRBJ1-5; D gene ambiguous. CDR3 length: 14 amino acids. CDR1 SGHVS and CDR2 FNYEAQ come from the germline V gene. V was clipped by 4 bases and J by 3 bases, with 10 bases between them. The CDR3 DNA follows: TGTGCCAGCAGCTCCCAGGAATACAATCAGCCCCAGCATTTT. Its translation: CASSSQEYNQPQHF. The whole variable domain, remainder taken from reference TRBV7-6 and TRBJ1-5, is GAGVSQSPRYKVTKRGQDVALRCDPISGHVSLYWYRQALGQGPEFLTYFNYEAQQDKSGLPNDRFSAERPEGSISTLTIQRTEQRDSAMYRCASSSQEYNQPQHFGDGTRLSIL.

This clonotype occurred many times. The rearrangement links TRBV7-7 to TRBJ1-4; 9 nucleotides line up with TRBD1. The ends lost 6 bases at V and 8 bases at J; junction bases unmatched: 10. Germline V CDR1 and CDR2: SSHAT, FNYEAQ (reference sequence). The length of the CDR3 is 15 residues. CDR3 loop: CASRGKGQGGEKLFF. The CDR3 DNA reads TGTGCCAGCAGGGGGAAGGGACAGGGAGGCGAAAAACTGTTTTTT.

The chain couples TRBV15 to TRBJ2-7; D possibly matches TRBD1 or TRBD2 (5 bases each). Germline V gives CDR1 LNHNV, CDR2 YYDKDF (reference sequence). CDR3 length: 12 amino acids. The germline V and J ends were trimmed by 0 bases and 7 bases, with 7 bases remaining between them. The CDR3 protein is CATSREEGEQYF. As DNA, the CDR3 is TGTGCCACCAGCAGAGAAGAGGGGGAGCAGTACTTC.

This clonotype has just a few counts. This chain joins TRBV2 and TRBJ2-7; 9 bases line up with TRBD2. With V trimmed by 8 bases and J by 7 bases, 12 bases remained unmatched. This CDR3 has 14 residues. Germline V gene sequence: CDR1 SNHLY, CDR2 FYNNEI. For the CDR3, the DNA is TGTGCCAGCGCTCTTGGGACTAGCTCGAGGGAGCAGTACTTC. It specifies CASALGTSSREQYF.

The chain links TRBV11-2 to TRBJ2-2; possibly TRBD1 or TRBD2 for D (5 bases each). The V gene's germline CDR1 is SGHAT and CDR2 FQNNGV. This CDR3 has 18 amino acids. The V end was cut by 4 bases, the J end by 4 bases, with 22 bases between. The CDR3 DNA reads TGTGCCAGCAGCTCATTACATGGGACGGTCGATATCACCGGGGAGCTGTTTTTT. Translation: CASSSLHGTVDITGELFF. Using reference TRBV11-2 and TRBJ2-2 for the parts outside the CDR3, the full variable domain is EAGVAQSPRYKIIEKRQSVAFWCNPISGHATLYWYQQILGQGPKLLIQFQNNGVVDDSQLPKDRFSAERLKGVDSTLKIQPAKLEDSAVYLCASSSLHGTVDITGELFFGEGSRLTVL.

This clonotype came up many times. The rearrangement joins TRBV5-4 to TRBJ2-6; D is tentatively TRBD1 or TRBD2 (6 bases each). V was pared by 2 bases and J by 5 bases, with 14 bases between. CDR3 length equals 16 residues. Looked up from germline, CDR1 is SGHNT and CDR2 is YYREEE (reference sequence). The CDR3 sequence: CASSFGGDTRANVLTF. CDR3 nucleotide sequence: TGTGCCAGCAGCTTTGGAGGGGACACCCGGGCCAACGTCCTGACTTTC.

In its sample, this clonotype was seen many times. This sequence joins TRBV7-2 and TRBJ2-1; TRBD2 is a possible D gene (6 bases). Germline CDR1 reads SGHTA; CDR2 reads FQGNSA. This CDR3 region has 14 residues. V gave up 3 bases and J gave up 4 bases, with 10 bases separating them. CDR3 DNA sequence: TGTGCCAGCAGCTTCTCTCGGGGGTACAATGAGCAGTTCTTC. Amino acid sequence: CASSFSRGYNEQFF. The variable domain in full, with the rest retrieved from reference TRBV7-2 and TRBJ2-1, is GAGVSQSPSNKVTEKGKDVELRCDPISGHTALYWYRQSLGQGLEFLIYFQGNSAPDKSGLPSDRFSAERTGGSVSTLTIQRTQQEDSAVYLCASSFSRGYNEQFFGPGTRLTVL.

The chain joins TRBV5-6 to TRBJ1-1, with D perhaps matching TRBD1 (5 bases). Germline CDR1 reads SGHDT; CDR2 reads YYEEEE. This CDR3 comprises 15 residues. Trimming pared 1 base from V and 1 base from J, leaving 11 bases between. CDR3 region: CASSLLITGNTEAFF. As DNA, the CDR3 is TGTGCCAGCAGCTTGTTGATCACAGGGAACACTGAAGCTTTCTTT.

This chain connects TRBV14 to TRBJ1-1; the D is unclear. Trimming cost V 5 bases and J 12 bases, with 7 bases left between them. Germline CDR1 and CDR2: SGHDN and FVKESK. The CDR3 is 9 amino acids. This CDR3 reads CASSGRPFF. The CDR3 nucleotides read TGTGCCAGCAGCGGTCGGCCTTTCTTT. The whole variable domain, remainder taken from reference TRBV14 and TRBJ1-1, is EAGVTQFPSHSVIEKGQTVTLRCDPISGHDNLYWYRRVMGKEIKFLLHFVKESKQDESGMPNNRFLAERTGGTYSTLKVQPAELEDSGVYFCASSGRPFFGQGTRLTVV.

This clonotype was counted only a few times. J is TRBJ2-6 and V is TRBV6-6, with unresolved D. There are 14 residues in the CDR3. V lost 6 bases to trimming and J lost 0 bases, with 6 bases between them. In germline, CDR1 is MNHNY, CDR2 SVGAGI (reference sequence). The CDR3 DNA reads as TGTGCCAGCAGGCCAGGCTCTGGGGCCAACGTCCTGACTTTC. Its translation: CASRPGSGANVLTF.

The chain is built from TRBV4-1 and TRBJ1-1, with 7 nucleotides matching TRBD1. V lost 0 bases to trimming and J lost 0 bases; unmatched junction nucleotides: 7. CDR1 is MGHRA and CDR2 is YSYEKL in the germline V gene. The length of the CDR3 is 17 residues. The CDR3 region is CASSQDSPTGLNTEAFF. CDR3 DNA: TGCGCCAGCAGCCAAGATTCCCCGACAGGGTTGAACACTGAAGCTTTCTTT.

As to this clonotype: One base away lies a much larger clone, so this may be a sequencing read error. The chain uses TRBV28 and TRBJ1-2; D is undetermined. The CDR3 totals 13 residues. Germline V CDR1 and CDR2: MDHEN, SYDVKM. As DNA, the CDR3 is TGTCCCAGCACGAACACGGTGGATTATGGCTACACCTTC. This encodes CPSTNTVDYGYTF.